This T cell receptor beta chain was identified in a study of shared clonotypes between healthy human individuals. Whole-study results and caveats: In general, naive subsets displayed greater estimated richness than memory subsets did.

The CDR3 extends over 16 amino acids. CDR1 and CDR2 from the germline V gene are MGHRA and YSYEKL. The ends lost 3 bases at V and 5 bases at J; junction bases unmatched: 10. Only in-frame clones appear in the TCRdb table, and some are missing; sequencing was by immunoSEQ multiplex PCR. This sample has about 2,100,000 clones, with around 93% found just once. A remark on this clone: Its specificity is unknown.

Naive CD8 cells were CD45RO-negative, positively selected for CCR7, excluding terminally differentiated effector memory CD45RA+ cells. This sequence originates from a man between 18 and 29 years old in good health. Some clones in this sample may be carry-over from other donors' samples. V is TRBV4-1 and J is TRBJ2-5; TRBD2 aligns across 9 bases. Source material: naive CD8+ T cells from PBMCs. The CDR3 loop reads CASSHNPGGRAETQYF. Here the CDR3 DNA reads TGCGCCAGCAGCCACAATCCCGGCGGGAGGGCCGAGACCCAGTACTTC.